Below, one TCR beta chain is given with its context. What it binds is not known. Germline V gene lookup returns CDR1 SGHKS and CDR2 YYEKEE (reference sequence). The CDR3 has 15 residues. This record belongs to a study of monozygotic twins with inflammatory bowel disease. Whole-study findings and limits: Other individuals had fewer clonotypes in common with IBD patients than with healthy twins, especially with disease activity. Immunosuppressive treatments were not uniform, and this may have added variability to patient repertoires.

TCRalpha and TCRbeta cDNA went through nested PCRs of approximately 16 and 10 cycles, two in total. Following a re-call of the 5' RACE reads, TCRdb has one entry per CDR3 protein and lacks DNA. This specimen shows 160,000 or so distinct CDR3 sequences; the ten leading clones hold about 2.4%. What was sequenced was blood. The gene calls are TRBV5-5 and TRBJ2-7; TCRdb names TRBD2, which stays unverified in the absence of DNA. The receptor was derived from a human donor with ulcerative colitis or Crohn's disease, or a healthy co-twin of an affected twin (not recorded which). The CDR3: CASSRELAGAYEQYF. The variable domain in full, completed from reference TRBV5-5 and TRBJ2-7, reads DAGVTQSPTHLIKTRGQQVTLRCSPISGHKSVSWYQQVLGQGPQFIFQYYEKEERGRGNFPDRFSARQFPNYSSELNVNALLLGDSALYLCASSRELAGAYEQYFGPGTRLTVT.